The 8 T cell receptor beta chains presented below share a single source sample, sequenced in a study of CXCR3-negative and CXCR3-positive naive CD8 T cells. Each TRB cDNA library was prepared by 5' RACE (with UMI labels). TCRdb re-called the 5' RACE reads; one entry per CDR3 protein, DNA not given. The table counts about 90,000 distinct CDR3 sequences; approximately 1% lies in the top ten. Source material: naive CXCR3- CD8+ T cells from blood. The subset: CD45RO-CCR7+CD27+CD95- naive CD8+ T cells lacking CXCR3 (TNR3-). The source is a human donor in good health. Some clones in this sample may be carry-over from other donors' samples.

The V call is TRBV27, the J call TRBJ2-7; TCRdb gives TRBD2 as the D gene, but with no DNA this cannot be confirmed. Per the germline V gene, CDR1 is MNHEY and CDR2 is SMNVEV (reference sequence). This CDR3 has 17 residues. This chain's CDR3 is CASRQLGTSGSVYEQYF.

The chain carries TRBV20-1 and TRBJ2-3; TCRdb reports TRBD1, a call that lacks DNA to check it against. The length of the CDR3 is 12 residues. Germline CDR1 is DFQATT and CDR2 is SNEGSKA (reference sequence). The chain's CDR3 is CSARDRDYPQYF.

The V and J genes are TRBV2 and TRBJ2-3; TCRdb picks TRBD2, but there is no DNA to check that call. CDR3 length equals 16 residues. In germline, CDR1 is SNHLY, CDR2 FYNNEI. This chain's CDR3 is CASSGGLAGDTDTQYF. The full variable domain, completed using reference TRBV2 and TRBJ2-3, is EPEVTQTPSHQVTQMGQEVILRCVPISNHLYFYWYRQILGQKVEFLVSFYNNEISEKSEIFDDQFSVERPDGSNFTLKIRSTKLEDSAMYFCASSGGLAGDTDTQYFGPGTRLTVL.

The chain is built from TRBV20-1 and TRBJ2-1. The CDR3 contains 16 residues. From germline, CDR1 is DFQATT and CDR2 SNEGSKA (reference sequence). The CDR3 loop is CSARDLAYSSYNEQFF.

The rearrangement links TRBV4-2 to TRBJ2-1; TCRdb names TRBD1, which stays unverified in the absence of DNA. The germline CDR1 and CDR2 sequences are LGHNA and YNFKEQ. The CDR3 loop spans 14 amino acids. CDR3: CASSQETQVNEQFF.

This chain uses TRBV6-6 with TRBJ1-5; TCRdb reports TRBD1, a call that lacks DNA to check it against. The CDR3 extends over 13 amino acids. The germline gives CDR1 MNHNY, CDR2 SVGAGI (reference sequence). CDR3 residues: CASSSTGDQPQHF.

The CDR3 is CASSLFGTADSPLHF. V usage is TRBV7-9 and J usage is TRBJ1-6. This CDR3 has 15 amino acids. Looked up from germline, CDR1 is SEHNR and CDR2 is FQNEAQ (reference sequence).

The chain is built from TRBV11-3 and TRBJ2-7; absent DNA, TCRdb's TRBD1 call cannot be checked. The V gene's germline CDR1 is SGHNT and CDR2 YENEEA. The CDR3 spans 16 residues. The CDR3 reads CASSSSPRRQGYEQYF.